The 19 T cell receptor beta chains presented below share a single source sample, sequenced in a study of T cells in Graves' hyperthyroidism and ophthalmopathy. TCR beta CDR3 regions were amplified from RNA transcripts. First-round RT-PCR with HTBI primers amplified the TCR CDR3 region. TCRdb ran MiXCR on the multiplex PCR reads and lists one entry per CDR3 protein. The sample holds around 500,000 distinct CDR3 sequences, 14% seen once. Sequences were obtained from blood. All receptors come from a woman between 18 and 29 years old with Graves' hyperthyroidism.

This clonotype was seen at least ten times. The V gene is TRBV2, the J gene TRBJ1-1; possibly TRBD1 for D (5 bases). Per germline, CDR1 SNHLY and CDR2 FYNNEI. The CDR3 length is 13 residues. The V gene lost 4 bases and the J gene lost 0 bases, with 6 bases spanning the gap. As DNA, the CDR3 is TGTGCCAGCAGTGGGGACTTGAACACTGAAGCTTTCTTT. Protein product: CASSGDLNTEAFF.

The CDR3, as DNA: TGTGCCAGCAGCCAAGAATGGACTGGCTACAATGAGCAGTTCTTC. It codes for CASSQEWTGYNEQFF. The rearrangement links TRBV4-2 to TRBJ2-1, with a weak D call TRBD2 (5 bases). V dropped 0 bases and J dropped 3 bases, with 9 bases sitting between them. The CDR3 spans 15 residues. Germline V lookup: CDR1 LGHNA, CDR2 YNFKEQ.

This clonotype was detected many times. The chain couples TRBV3-1 to TRBJ1-1, with 9 bases lining up with TRBD1. Germline trimming cut 4 bases from V and 3 bases from J; bases unmatched to any gene: 6. CDR1 LGHDT and CDR2 YNNKEL come from the germline V gene (reference sequence). The CDR3 loop spans 15 amino acids. The CDR3 is CASSRGQGFDTEAFF. In DNA form, the CDR3 reads TGTGCCAGCAGCCGAGGACAGGGGTTCGACACTGAAGCTTTCTTT.

This clonotype has a count of ten or more. This chain uses TRBV10-3 with TRBJ1-1; TRBD1 might be the D (5 bases). The CDR3 runs 14 residues. CDR1 and CDR2 (germline): ENHRY, SYGVKD. V lost 7 bases and J 4 bases, leaving 16 bases between the germline ends. CDR3 region: CAITREDLATEAFF. In nucleotides, the CDR3 is TGTGCCATCACCAGGGAGGATTTGGCCACTGAAGCTTTCTTT.

This clonotype was seen only a few times. The genes are TRBV30 and TRBJ2-7; tentative D call: TRBD1 (6 bases). The germline gives CDR1 GTSNPN, CDR2 SVGIG (reference sequence). The CDR3 has 14 residues. Deletions cut 2 bases from V and 8 bases from J, with 19 bases between. The CDR3 DNA reads TGTGCCTGGAGTCCTGAACACTTAGGGGACAAGCAGTACGTC. This translates into CAWSPEHLGDKQYV.

This clonotype was found many times. The chain joins TRBV20-1 to TRBJ2-5, with D perhaps matching TRBD1 (6 bases). Germline V gene lookup returns CDR1 DFQATT and CDR2 SNEGSKA (reference sequence). The CDR3 consists of 13 residues. The ends were cut back, 6 bases at V and 0 bases at J, with 11 bases in the middle. The CDR3 region is CSAPRGNQETQYF. In DNA, the CDR3 is TGCAGTGCGCCCAGGGGCAACCAAGAGACCCAGTACTTC.

V is TRBV20-1 and J is TRBJ2-7, with TRBD2 identical over 10 bases. CDR1 is DFQATT, CDR2 SNEGSKA, per germline (reference sequence). CDR3 size: 15 residues. The CDR3 here is CSAQSGRAVVGEQYF. DNA of the CDR3: TGCAGCGCCCAGAGCGGGAGGGCCGTCGTGGGCGAGCAGTACTTC.

Many counts were recorded for this clonotype. V gene TRBV10-1 combines with J gene TRBJ1-2; D remains ambiguous. CDR3 size: 14 residues. The V and J ends lost 4 bases and 4 bases respectively, with 13 bases between them. The V gene's germline CDR1 is WNHNN and CDR2 SYGVQD (reference sequence). In DNA, the CDR3 is TGCGCCAGCAGTGGCGGCAAGGTGCTCTATGGCTACACCTTC. It codes for CASSGGKVLYGYTF.

This clonotype was seen ten or more times. This sequence joins TRBV12-3 or TRBV12-4 and TRBJ2-5; the D call may be TRBD1 or TRBD2 (6 bases each). Trimming left V 6 bases short and J 5 bases short, with 16 bases between. The CDR3 extends over 14 amino acids. The CDR3 region has the DNA TGTGCCAGCAGCAGCCACGGGGGCACGGAGACCCAGTACTTC. Amino acid sequence: CASSSHGGTETQYF.

To note about this clonotype: An end of the junction does not agree with germline; a read error may underlie this. The chain couples TRBV30 to TRBJ1-6; 7 bases agree with TRBD1. The length of the CDR3 is 14 residues. Germline V gene lookup returns CDR1 GTSNPN and CDR2 SVGIG (reference sequence). CDR3 loop: CAWRYRGLDSPLHF. The CDR3 DNA follows: TGTGCCTGGAGATACAGGGGCCTAGATTCACCCCTTCACTTT.

In this sample, this clonotype turned up many times. The chain combines TRBV20-1 with TRBJ2-2; 7 bases align to TRBD2. This CDR3 comprises 17 residues. Germline V gene data show CDR1 as DFQATT and CDR2 as SNEGSKA (reference sequence). V lost 1 base to trimming and J lost 0 bases; unmatched junction nucleotides: 8. Written as DNA, the CDR3 is TGCAGTGCTAGAGCCTCCGGGACTATATCGAACACCGGGGAGCTGTTTTTT. It translates to CSARASGTISNTGELFF.

This clonotype was detected ten times or more. The genes are TRBV2 and TRBJ1-2; no reliable D call. From germline, CDR1 is SNHLY and CDR2 FYNNEI. Deletions cut 0 bases from V and 1 base from J, with 9 bases between. The CDR3 spans 15 residues. The DNA for the CDR3 is TGTGCCAGCAGTGAAGCTCGCGAGGATAACTATGGCTACACCTTC. Translation: CASSEAREDNYGYTF. Supplemented by reference TRBV2 and TRBJ1-2, the full variable domain reads EPEVTQTPSHQVTQMGQEVILRCVPISNHLYFYWYRQILGQKVEFLVSFYNNEISEKSEIFDDQFSVERPDGSNFTLKIRSTKLEDSAMYFCASSEAREDNYGYTFGSGTRLTVV.

This clonotype showed up many times. The V gene is TRBV12-3 or TRBV12-4, the J gene TRBJ2-5; TRBD1 agrees at 8 bases. This CDR3 contains 14 residues. V lost 8 bases and J lost 10; bases outside the gene matches: 15. Here the CDR3 reads CASRTGRTPGDQYF. The CDR3 DNA follows: TGTGCCAGCCGGACAGGGAGAACCCCCGGGGACCAGTACTTC.

This clonotype was seen repeatedly, ten times or more. The rearrangement links TRBV10-1 to TRBJ1-3, with a possible D match to TRBD1 (5 bases). CDR3 size: 15 residues. Trimming cost V 0 bases and J 0 bases, with 6 bases left between them. CDR1 is WNHNN, CDR2 SYGVQD, per germline (reference sequence). DNA for the CDR3: TGCGCCAGCAGTGAGTCGACAGTCTCTGGAAACACCATATATTTT. Translating it yields CASSESTVSGNTIYF.

This clonotype was seen a handful of times. The rearrangement links TRBV2 to TRBJ2-7, with no clear D. The CDR3 sequence is 15 residues long. Trimming cost V 7 bases and J 2 bases, with 18 bases left between them. CDR1 is SNHLY and CDR2 is FYNNEI in the germline V gene. Written as DNA, the CDR3 is TGTGCCAGCAAGAAGTCCTCCCTAGTCCCCTACGAGCAGTACGTC. It codes for CASKKSSLVPYEQYV.

With regard to this clonotype: An end of the junction does not agree with germline; a read error may underlie this. The V call is TRBV7-7, the J call TRBJ2-2; the D call may be TRBD1 or TRBD2 (6 bases each). CDR3 length: 15 residues. Looked up from germline, CDR1 is SSHAT and CDR2 is FNYEAQ (reference sequence). The CDR3 sequence: CASSLGGSNTGELFF. For the CDR3, the DNA is TGTGCTAGCAGCTTAGGGGGGAGCAACACCGGGGAGCTGTTTTTT.

This clonotype turned up a few times. The J gene is TRBJ2-1, the V gene TRBV7-2, with TRBD2 matching 14 bases. The CDR3 consists of 15 residues. V was pared by 5 bases and J by 9 bases, with 6 bases of the junction left unmatched. Germline CDR1 SGHTA, CDR2 FQGNSA. The CDR3 protein is CASSPRLAGGTEQFF. The CDR3 coding sequence is TGTGCCAGCAGCCCCCGACTAGCGGGAGGGACTGAGCAGTTCTTC.

In DNA form, the CDR3 reads TGCGCCAGCAGCCAGACAGGGGTCGGGGAGCTGTTTTTT. Translation gives CASSQTGVGELFF. This rearrangement joins TRBV4-1 to TRBJ2-2; 8 bases map to TRBD1. CDR1 is MGHRA and CDR2 is YSYEKL in the germline V gene. The J segment lost 7 bases and the V segment lost 3 bases, leaving 1 base of the junction unmatched. The CDR3 has 13 amino acids.

This clonotype occurred many times. This chain joins TRBV6-2 or TRBV6-3 and TRBJ2-7; no reliable D call. The germline V gene has CDR1 MNHEY and CDR2 SVGEGT. V was cut by 5 bases and J by 3 bases, with 8 bases left in between. This CDR3 spans 12 amino acids. CDR3 DNA sequence: TGTGCCAGCAGTGTCTCTCTCTACGAGCAGTACGTC. It specifies CASSVSLYEQYV.